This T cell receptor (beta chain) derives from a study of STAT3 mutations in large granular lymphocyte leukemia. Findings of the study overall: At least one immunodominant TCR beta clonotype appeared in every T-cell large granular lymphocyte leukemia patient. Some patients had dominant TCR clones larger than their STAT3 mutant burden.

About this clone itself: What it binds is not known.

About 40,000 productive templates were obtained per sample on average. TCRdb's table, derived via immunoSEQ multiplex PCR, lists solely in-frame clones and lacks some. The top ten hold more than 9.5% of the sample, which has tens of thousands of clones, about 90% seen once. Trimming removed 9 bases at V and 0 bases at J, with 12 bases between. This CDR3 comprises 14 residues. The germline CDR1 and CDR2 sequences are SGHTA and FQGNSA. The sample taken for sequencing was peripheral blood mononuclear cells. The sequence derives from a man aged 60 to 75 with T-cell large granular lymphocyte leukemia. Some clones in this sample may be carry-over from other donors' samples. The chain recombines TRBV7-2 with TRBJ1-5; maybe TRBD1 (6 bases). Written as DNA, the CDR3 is TGTGCCAGTGCTACAGGGACTAGCAATCAGCCCCAGCATTTT. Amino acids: CASATGTSNQPQHF.